A single sample gave rise to the 27 T cell receptor beta chains below, sequenced in a study of T cell responses to AZD1222 COVID-19 vaccine. Sequencing used immunoSEQ multiplex PCR; TCRdb keeps in-frame clones, though not all of them. The data show some 110,000 clones, approximately 88% seen once. The source material was peripheral blood, sampled on day 0 of AZD1222 vaccination. The source is an adult in good health.

The chain links TRBV6-5 to TRBJ1-2; 8 nucleotides agree with TRBD1. Germline V CDR1 and CDR2: MNHEY, SVGAGI. The CDR3 loop spans 14 amino acids. The junction had 5 bases not matched to a gene; V was cut back by 6 bases and J by 2 bases. Written as DNA, the CDR3 is TGTGCCAGCAGGGGGACAGGTTCGAACTATGGCTACACCTTC. It translates to CASRGTGSNYGYTF.

The chain combines TRBV7-2 with TRBJ2-3; the D gene is possibly TRBD2 (5 bases). The germline gives CDR1 SGHTA, CDR2 FQGNSA. There are 13 residues in the CDR3. V was shortened by 5 bases and J by 6 bases, with 12 bases between the two germline ends. The CDR3 DNA follows: TGTGCCAGCAGCCTCGACTACCCCGATACGCAGTATTTT. Amino acids: CASSLDYPDTQYF.

The rearrangement uses TRBV4-2 and TRBJ1-6; 7 nucleotides agree with TRBD1. Germline CDR1 reads LGHNA; CDR2 reads YNFKEQ. V was pared by 3 bases and J by 3 bases, with 5 bases of the junction left unmatched. This CDR3 is built from 16 residues. For the CDR3, the DNA is TGTGCCAGCAGCCAGGAGGGGGCCTACTATAATTCACCCCTCCACTTT. It specifies CASSQEGAYYNSPLHF.

The chain is built from TRBV6-5 and TRBJ2-7, with D tentatively TRBD1 or TRBD2 (5 bases each). Germline-derived CDR1 and CDR2 are MNHEY and SVGAGI. Trimming cost V 2 bases and J 5 bases, with 10 bases left between them. This CDR3 comprises 13 residues. The CDR3 region has the DNA TGTGCCAGCAGTTACGGGCGAGGGGACGAGCAGTACTTC. Translating it yields CASSYGRGDEQYF.

This clone came up a few times. The CDR3 bases are TGTGCCAGCAGTTACTCACCGGGACAGGTCAACACTGAAGCTTTCTTT. Protein sequence: CASSYSPGQVNTEAFF. The chain joins TRBV6-2 or TRBV6-3 to TRBJ1-1; 8 bases are a match to TRBD1. J was trimmed by 2 bases and V by 0 bases; bases with no gene match: 5. CDR1 is MNHEY and CDR2 is SVGEGT in the germline V gene. The CDR3 has 16 amino acids.

This rearrangement joins TRBV24-1 to TRBJ2-5; 12 bases map to TRBD2. After removal of 4 bases from V and 5 bases from J, the junction contained 7 bases not matched to a gene. The CDR3 has 16 residues. Germline-derived CDR1 and CDR2 are KGHDR and SFDVKD. In DNA form, the CDR3 reads TGTGCCACCAGTGACACGACTAGCGGGAGTTACGAGACCCAGTACTTC. This gives the protein CATSDTTSGSYETQYF.

The chain links TRBV28 to TRBJ1-2; D unclear. The CDR3 length is 12 residues. The germline V gene encodes CDR1 MDHEN and CDR2 SYDVKM. Trimming shortened V by 6 bases and J by 8 bases, and 13 bases separated the two germline ends. The CDR3 loop is CASSPRASGYTF. CDR3 DNA: TGTGCCAGCAGCCCCAGAGCTTCCGGCTACACCTTC.

In this sample, this clone turned up a few times. An end of the junction differs from the germline gene, which may be a read error. The V gene is TRBV15, the J gene TRBJ1-2; no clear D gene. CDR1 and CDR2 (germline): LNHNV, YYDKDF (reference sequence). This CDR3 is built from 12 residues. The CDR3 bases are TGTGCCACCAGCGGAGACACCTATGGCTACACCTTC. Amino acids: CATSGDTYGYTF.

The chain employs TRBV5-4 and TRBJ1-2; a possible D gene is TRBD1 (6 bases). CDR3 length: 13 residues. The V and J ends lost 2 bases and 13 bases respectively, with 18 bases between them. The germline CDR1 and CDR2 sequences are SGHNT and YYREEE (reference sequence). The CDR3 loop is CASSLWGGMNPTF. CDR3 DNA: TGTGCCAGCAGCTTATGGGGGGGCATGAATCCCACCTTC.

The chain joins TRBV6-2 or TRBV6-3 to TRBJ1-5; D remains ambiguous. Trimming took 4 bases from V and 6 from J, leaving 7 bases between them. Germline-derived CDR1 and CDR2 are MNHEY and SVGEGT. This CDR3 contains 12 residues. CDR3 coding DNA: TGTGCCAGCAGTTTGGTAGCTCAGCCCCAGCATTTT. This encodes CASSLVAQPQHF.

The J gene is TRBJ1-3, the V gene TRBV9; possibly TRBD1 for D (5 bases). Germline-derived CDR1 and CDR2 are SGDLS and YYNGEE. V gave up 4 bases and J gave up 1 base, with 12 bases separating them. The CDR3 is made up of 15 amino acids. This CDR3 reads CASSPSTGSGNTIYF. As DNA, the CDR3 is TGTGCCAGCAGCCCCTCCACAGGATCTGGAAACACCATATATTTT.

The CDR3 here is CASSPVTSLSPGSQYF. DNA of the CDR3: TGTGCCAGCAGCCCCGTGACTAGTTTGTCCCCGGGGTCCCAGTACTTC. The rearrangement joins TRBV7-9 to TRBJ2-5; D might be TRBD2 (6 bases). CDR1 is SEHNR and CDR2 is FQNEAQ in the germline V gene (reference sequence). The CDR3 runs 16 residues. V lost 5 bases and J lost 9, with 25 bases in between. The variable domain in full, with the rest retrieved from reference TRBV7-9 and TRBJ2-5, is DTGVSQNPRHKITKRGQNVTFRCDPISEHNRLYWYRQTLGQGPEFLTYFQNEAQLEKSRLLSDRFSAERPKGSFSTLEIQRTEQGDSAMYLCASSPVTSLSPGSQYFGPGTRLLVL.

The chain has TRBV5-5 and TRBJ1-2; TRBD1 matches at 10 bases. CDR1 SGHKS and CDR2 YYEKEE come from the germline V gene (reference sequence). The CDR3 contains 13 residues. Trimming cost V 2 bases and J 8 bases; bases outside gene matches: 3. DNA for the CDR3: TGTGCCAGCAGCTTCCTGACAGGGGGCGGCTACACCTTC. Translation: CASSFLTGGGYTF.

CDR3 in DNA: TGTGCCAGCAGCCGCGGGAGTACAAGGGATGAGCAGTTCTTC. Translated, it gives CASSRGSTRDEQFF. J is TRBJ2-1 and V is TRBV27; 7 nucleotides align to TRBD2. The CDR3 is 14 residues long. V shed 6 bases and J 8 bases; nucleotides not matched to a gene: 10. Germline-derived CDR1 and CDR2 are MNHEY and SMNVEV (reference sequence).

The CDR3 DNA follows: TGTGCCAGTAGGAGACTAGCGGGAGTGGGGGAGCAGTACTTC. Translating it yields CASRRLAGVGEQYF. The chain employs TRBV19 and TRBJ2-7; 12 bases are a match to TRBD2. This CDR3 has 14 residues. Germline V CDR1 and CDR2: LNHDA, SQIVND (reference sequence). Germline trimming cut 6 bases from V and 7 bases from J; bases unmatched to any gene: 7.

This chain joins TRBV5-1 and TRBJ1-6, with D possibly TRBD1 on 5 matching bases. Trimming left V 2 bases short and J 8 bases short, with 5 bases between. The germline V gene encodes CDR1 SGHRS and CDR2 YFSETQ. This CDR3 comprises 12 residues. The CDR3 DNA follows: TGCGCCAGCAGCTTACAGGATTCACCCCTCCACTTT. This codes for CASSLQDSPLHF.

J is TRBJ2-5 and V is TRBV9, with TRBD1 matching 10 bases. The germline V gene encodes CDR1 SGDLS and CDR2 YYNGEE. The length of the CDR3 is 15 residues. J lost 1 base, V lost 4 bases, and 4 bases had no gene match. The CDR3 loop reads CASSPRTGGQETQYF. The CDR3 region has the DNA TGTGCCAGCAGCCCACGGACAGGGGGCCAAGAGACCCAGTACTTC.

This chain uses TRBV19 with TRBJ1-1; possible D gene TRBD1, 6 bases. Germline CDR1 and CDR2: LNHDA and SQIVND (reference sequence). The V end lost 6 bases, the J end lost 8 bases, and 16 bases lay between the germline ends. The CDR3 is 13 amino acids. This chain's CDR3 is CASRTSRGREAFF. CDR3 sequence (DNA): TGTGCCAGTAGGACAAGTCGGGGGCGGGAAGCTTTCTTT.

The chain carries TRBV6-5 and TRBJ1-4; 7 nucleotides match TRBD1. The CDR3 is 14 residues long. The J segment lost 2 bases and the V segment lost 6 bases, leaving 3 bases of the junction unmatched. From germline, CDR1 is MNHEY and CDR2 SVGAGI. CDR3: CASRLTGTNEKLFF. The CDR3 DNA sequence: TGTGCCAGCAGATTGACAGGGACTAATGAAAAACTGTTTTTT.

This rearrangement joins TRBV6-2 or TRBV6-3 to TRBJ2-7; TRBD2 is a possible D gene (5 bases). The CDR3 consists of 15 residues. V dropped 0 bases and J dropped 0 bases, with 9 bases sitting between them. Germline CDR1 and CDR2: MNHEY and SVGEGT. The CDR3 sequence: CASSYSRVASYEQYF. The CDR3 DNA reads TGTGCCAGCAGTTACTCGAGGGTCGCCTCCTACGAGCAGTACTTC.

The chain joins TRBV7-3 to TRBJ2-1; 9 positions agree with TRBD1. Germline V lookup: CDR1 SGHTA, CDR2 FQGTGA. V lost 5 bases to trimming and J lost 9 bases; unmatched junction nucleotides: 5. The CDR3 consists of 13 residues. CDR3 nucleotides: TGTGCCAGCAGCGCCGGGACAGGGTTTGAGCAGTTCTTC. This sequence encodes CASSAGTGFEQFF.

The V gene is TRBV20-1, the J gene TRBJ1-2; the D is unclear. This CDR3 spans 11 amino acids. The germline V gene has CDR1 DFQATT and CDR2 SNEGSKA (reference sequence). V lost 1 base to trimming and J lost 3 bases, with 3 bases between them. CDR3 bases: TGCAGTGCTAGAGCAGACTATGGCTACACCTTC. It specifies CSARADYGYTF.

V gene TRBV14 combines with J gene TRBJ2-3; no firm D call. V lost 2 bases to trimming and J lost 2 bases, with 2 bases between them. The CDR3 runs 12 residues. CDR1 and CDR2 (germline): SGHDN, FVKESK. The CDR3 coding sequence is TGTGCCAGCAGCCAAAACACAGATACGCAGTATTTT. It yields the protein CASSQNTDTQYF.

There are a few counts of this clone. The chain is built from TRBV5-3 and TRBJ2-3, with 7 positions matching TRBD1. TRBV5-3 is an ORF, and what it does is uncertain. This CDR3 is 14 amino acids long. V lost 1 base to trimming and J lost 1 base; unmatched junction nucleotides: 0. CDR3 protein: CARSLTGGTDTQYF. CDR3 in DNA: TGTGCCAGAAGCTTGACAGGGGGCACAGATACGCAGTATTTT.

The chain joins TRBV6-5 to TRBJ2-2; 7 nucleotides match TRBD1. Looked up from germline, CDR1 is MNHEY and CDR2 is SVGAGI. The CDR3 has 14 amino acids. The trim removed 6 bases at V and 5 bases at J, leaving 6 bases unmatched. The CDR3 protein is CASRRDRLTGELFF. DNA for the CDR3: TGTGCCAGCAGGAGGGACAGACTAACCGGGGAGCTGTTTTTT.

This clone has a single count. J is TRBJ1-2 and V is TRBV7-2; TRBD1 matches 8 bases. Germline V gene sequence: CDR1 SGHTA, CDR2 FQGNSA. The CDR3 consists of 15 residues. V trimming: 5 bases; J trimming: 3 bases; junction bases outside the gene matches: 8. CDR3 protein: CASSPLTGEYYGYTF. DNA of the CDR3: TGTGCCAGCAGCCCCCTGACAGGGGAGTACTATGGCTACACCTTC.

The chain employs TRBV12-3 or TRBV12-4 and TRBJ2-1; no firm D call. V dropped 1 base and J dropped 6 bases, with 4 bases sitting between them. The CDR3 covers 12 residues. CDR3 sequence reads: CASSLVSNEQFF. The CDR3 region has the DNA TGTGCCAGCAGTTTAGTTAGCAATGAGCAGTTCTTC.